This T cell receptor beta chain was identified during a study of blood T cell repertoires in COVID-19. The J segment lost 5 bases and the V segment lost 3 bases, leaving 6 bases of the junction unmatched. Germline values: CDR1 LNHDA, CDR2 SQIVND (reference sequence). CDR3 size: 16 residues. Sequenced by immunoSEQ multiplex PCR; TCRdb stores in-frame clones only, minus some. The repertoire holds 45,000 to 65,000 clones, with more than 90% as singletons. This clone was picked up one time. The receptor comes from a human donor in a cohort sampled during active COVID-19. The sample consisted of peripheral blood. The rearrangement links TRBV19 to TRBJ2-3, with 12 bases identical to TRBD1. The CDR3 region is CASSMSGTGGKDTQYF. CDR3 nucleotides: TGTGCCAGTAGTATGTCCGGGACAGGGGGCAAAGATACGCAGTATTTT.